This T cell receptor (beta chain) was identified during a study of CD8 T cells in ankylosing spondylitis. General study results and limits: Both synovial fluid and blood in reactive arthritis had previously been reported to carry some motif variants. Enrichment of disease-linked clones was reportedly significant in matched ankylosing spondylitis synovial fluid.

Quantitative 5'-RACE with molecular barcodes was used to make the TCR beta libraries. A single record per CDR3 protein comes from TCRdb applying MiXCR to the 5' RACE reads. The data contain 250,000 to 400,000 distinct CDR3 sequences, 11% of them singletons. Germline CDR1 is LNHDA and CDR2 is SQIVND (reference sequence). The CDR3 consists of 15 residues. Trimming took 7 bases from V and 6 from J; bases not matched to a gene: 9. There are a few counts of this clonotype. Its matching antigen is unknown. The rearrangement links TRBV19 to TRBJ2-1, with 10 nucleotides matching TRBD2. The sequence was collected from a female donor with ankylosing spondylitis or in good health (not recorded which). The sequenced material came from blood, either unsorted or a sorted T cell fraction (not recorded which). CDR3 residues: CASTHTSGIGNEQFF. As DNA, the CDR3 is TGTGCCAGTACCCATACTAGCGGGATTGGCAATGAGCAGTTCTTC.